These 29 T cell receptor beta chains were sequenced from one sample in a study of T cells after yellow fever vaccination (dated by TCRdb to about 2019). The treatment or condition label of this sample denotes: live attenuated yellow fever vaccine strain. Libraries came from 5' RACE. Instrument on record: Illumina HiSeq 2500. TCRdb itself trimmed the public reads at Q25 with fastp, ran MiXCR and retained productive beta chains. Each entry merges the rows of one CDR3 protein and shows their most common DNA and genes. The sample contains 450,000 to 550,000 distinct CDR3 sequences, 20% to 25% of them found a single time. The top ten hold 15% to 20% of the sample. The source material was PBMCs, sampled approximately 20 days after the first yellow fever vaccination. All receptors come from a man in his late teens or twenties who received the YFV17D yellow fever vaccine.

This clonotype was counted only a few times. V gene TRBV6-5 combines with J gene TRBJ1-2; D possibly corresponds to TRBD1 (5 bases). Germline lookup yields CDR1 MNHEY and CDR2 SVGAGI. Trimming took 8 bases from V and 4 from J, leaving 11 bases between them. CDR3 size: 12 residues. CDR3 coding DNA: TGTGCCAGCGGACATCTAGCCTATGGCTACACCTTC. It translates to CASGHLAYGYTF.

This rearrangement joins TRBV5-1 to TRBJ1-2; D is undetermined. The V gene's germline CDR1 is SGHRS and CDR2 YFSETQ. The length of the CDR3 is 13 residues. V lost 1 base and J 4 bases, leaving 8 bases between the germline ends. CDR3 in DNA: TGCGCCAGCAGCTTGCCCCCTGCCTATGGCTACACCTTC. This gives the protein CASSLPPAYGYTF.

The rearrangement uses TRBV6-2 or TRBV6-3 and TRBJ1-1; 7 bases fit TRBD1. The CDR3 is 16 residues long. The germline V gene encodes CDR1 MNHEY and CDR2 SVGEGT. After removal of 6 bases from V and 3 bases from J, the junction contained 13 bases not matched to a gene. The chain's CDR3 is CASSSAGGGMDTEAFF. The DNA for the CDR3 is TGTGCCAGCAGCTCCGCGGGAGGGGGCATGGACACTGAAGCTTTCTTT.

This sequence joins TRBV10-3 and TRBJ2-4, with D maybe TRBD2 (6 bases). The germline gives CDR1 ENHRY, CDR2 SYGVKD. The CDR3 is 11 residues long. The V end was cut by 9 bases, the J end by 5 bases, with 8 bases between. The CDR3 loop is CAMGTENIQYF. CDR3 nucleotide sequence: TGTGCCATGGGGACTGAAAACATTCAGTACTTC.

The chain couples TRBV6-1 to TRBJ1-2, with no clear D. This CDR3 has 15 residues. The ends were cut back, 5 bases at V and 2 bases at J, with 15 bases in the middle. CDR1 and CDR2 (germline): MNHNS, SASEGT. CDR3 region: CASSPGEGGNYGYTF. DNA for the CDR3: TGTGCCAGCAGTCCCGGGGAGGGAGGGAACTATGGCTACACCTTC.

The rearrangement links TRBV4-1 to TRBJ2-3; D is ambiguous. Trimming pared 0 bases from V and 2 bases from J, leaving 15 bases between. Germline V gene data show CDR1 as MGHRA and CDR2 as YSYEKL. This CDR3 region has 17 residues. CDR3 bases: TGCGCCAGCAGCCAAGAGGCGTCCAGGCCTTTCACAGATACGCAGTATTTT. This encodes CASSQEASRPFTDTQYF.

This sequence joins TRBV3-1 and TRBJ2-1; D possibly corresponds to TRBD2 (5 bases). The V gene lost 0 bases and the J gene lost 0 bases, with 12 bases spanning the gap. The CDR3 consists of 17 residues. Germline CDR1 is LGHDT and CDR2 is YNNKEL (reference sequence). The CDR3 bases are TGTGCCAGCAGCCAAGAACCGGAGCGGATCTCCTACAATGAGCAGTTCTTC. As protein: CASSQEPERISYNEQFF.

This clonotype was seen only a few times. The chain carries TRBV5-4 and TRBJ2-3; 7 nucleotides match TRBD2. The CDR3 covers 16 residues. The V segment lost 3 bases and the J segment 0 bases; nucleotides outside the gene matches: 7. CDR1 and CDR2 (germline): SGHNT, YYREEE (reference sequence). CDR3: CASSSLQRGSTDTQYF. CDR3 nucleotide sequence: TGTGCCAGCAGCTCTCTCCAGCGGGGTAGCACAGATACGCAGTATTTT.

This clonotype has at least ten counts. This chain uses TRBV19 with TRBJ2-1; possibly TRBD2 for D (5 bases). The CDR3 covers 13 residues. Germline V gives CDR1 LNHDA, CDR2 SQIVND (reference sequence). Trimming removed 9 bases from V and 0 bases from J, with 9 bases in between. CDR3 amino acids: CASSTSSYNEQFF. In DNA, the CDR3 is TGTGCCAGCAGCACTAGCTCCTACAATGAGCAGTTCTTC.

The chain is built from TRBV29-1 and TRBJ1-3, with a tentative D call TRBD1 (5 bases). The germline V gene has CDR1 SQVTM and CDR2 ANQGSEA. The V end lost 4 bases, the J end lost 3 bases, and 16 bases lay between the germline ends. The CDR3 is made up of 15 amino acids. CDR3 in DNA: TGCAGCGTTGGGCCCGGGGGAAAGTTTGGAAACACCATATATTTT. This codes for CSVGPGGKFGNTIYF.

This clonotype was detected only a few times. The rearrangement links TRBV6-5 to TRBJ1-1; 7 bases are shared with TRBD1. The ends lost 6 bases at V and 5 bases at J; junction bases unmatched: 3. This CDR3 has 12 residues. Germline CDR1 and CDR2: MNHEY and SVGAGI. The CDR3 region is CASRTRGTEAFF. CDR3 DNA: TGTGCCAGCAGGACCAGGGGGACTGAAGCTTTCTTT.

V usage is TRBV4-3 and J usage is TRBJ2-5; no clear D gene. V shed 1 base and J shed 2 bases, with 11 bases lying between them. The CDR3 covers 15 residues. In germline, CDR1 is LGHNA, CDR2 YSLEER. CDR3 nucleotide sequence: TGCGCCAGCAGCCAAGTGTCTGTTCCGCAAGAGACCCAGTACTTC. Protein product: CASSQVSVPQETQYF.

In this sample, this clonotype turned up a few times. The J gene is TRBJ2-2, the V gene TRBV5-6; 10 nucleotides line up with TRBD1. Germline loops: CDR1 SGHDT, CDR2 YYEEEE. The CDR3 is made up of 17 amino acids. V was pared by 0 bases and J by 5 bases, with 7 bases of the junction left unmatched. In DNA form, the CDR3 reads TGTGCCAGCAGCTTGGTAGCCCGGGACAGGGGTACCGGGGAGCTGTTTTTT. Its protein product is CASSLVARDRGTGELFF.

The CDR3 protein is CASSLRTSGGLGNEQFF. The CDR3 DNA reads TGCGCCAGCAGCTTGAGGACTAGCGGGGGCCTGGGGAATGAGCAGTTCTTC. The V call is TRBV5-1, the J call TRBJ2-1, with 13 positions matching TRBD2. Germline-derived CDR1 and CDR2 are SGHRS and YFSETQ. The J segment lost 7 bases and the V segment lost 1 base, leaving 8 bases of the junction unmatched. CDR3 size: 17 residues.

This clonotype occurred a few times. The chain carries TRBV3-1 and TRBJ2-2; D unclear. Germline-derived CDR1 and CDR2 are LGHDT and YNNKEL (reference sequence). V was pared by 0 bases and J by 3 bases, with 11 bases between. CDR3 size: 16 residues. CDR3: CASSQDRSEYTGELFF. CDR3 sequence (DNA): TGTGCCAGCAGCCAAGATCGGTCCGAATACACCGGGGAGCTGTTTTTT. Full variable domain (remainder filled in from reference TRBV3-1 and TRBJ2-2): DTAVSQTPKYLVTQMGNDKSIKCEQNLGHDTMYWYKQDSKKFLKIMFSYNNKELIINETVPNRFSPKSPDKAHLNLHINSLELGDSAVYFCASSQDRSEYTGELFFGEGSRLTVL.

This sequence joins TRBV28 and TRBJ2-4; tentative D call: TRBD2 (6 bases). CDR3 length equals 16 residues. Trimming took 2 bases from V and 0 from J, leaving 11 bases between them. Germline V CDR1 and CDR2: MDHEN, SYDVKM. The CDR3 protein is CASSLGGALAKNIQYF. The CDR3 DNA reads as TGTGCCAGCAGTTTAGGAGGGGCCTTAGCCAAAAACATTCAGTACTTC.

The chain recombines TRBV5-4 with TRBJ2-7; D remains unclear. CDR3 length: 15 amino acids. Germline V CDR1 and CDR2: SGHNT, YYREEE (reference sequence). V dropped 0 bases and J dropped 0 bases, with 10 bases sitting between them. This chain's CDR3 is CASSLGNPSSYEQYF. CDR3 coding DNA: TGTGCCAGCAGCTTGGGGAATCCCAGCTCCTACGAGCAGTACTTC.

This clonotype was counted ten times or more. The chain is built from TRBV7-2 and TRBJ2-7; D not resolved. The CDR3 spans 13 residues. CDR1 is SGHTA, CDR2 FQGNSA, per germline. V lost 5 bases to trimming and J lost 6 bases, with 14 bases between them. This CDR3 reads CASSLNLTPEQYF. The DNA for the CDR3 is TGTGCCAGCAGCCTCAACTTAACGCCCGAGCAGTACTTC. Drawing the rest from reference TRBV7-2 and TRBJ2-7, the complete variable domain is GAGVSQSPSNKVTEKGKDVELRCDPISGHTALYWYRQSLGQGLEFLIYFQGNSAPDKSGLPSDRFSAERTGGSVSTLTIQRTQQEDSAVYLCASSLNLTPEQYFGPGTRLTVT.

The CDR3 sequence: CASSLGAGRGGTEAFF. In DNA, the CDR3 is TGTGCCAGCAGCTTGGGGGCAGGGCGAGGGGGCACTGAAGCTTTCTTT. The chain carries TRBV5-4 and TRBJ1-1; D possibly corresponds to TRBD1 (6 bases). The germline gives CDR1 SGHNT, CDR2 YYREEE (reference sequence). V was clipped by 0 bases and J by 4 bases, with 16 bases between them. CDR3 length: 16 residues.

This clonotype was seen only a few times. This chain links TRBV7-9 with TRBJ1-2, with TRBD1 as a possible D gene (6 bases). Deletions cut 6 bases from V and 6 bases from J, with 14 bases between. This CDR3 is built from 13 residues. CDR1 and CDR2 from the germline V gene are SEHNR and FQNEAQ (reference sequence). The DNA for the CDR3 is TGTGCCAGCAGTCTCGGACAGATAGATGGCTACACCTTC. Translated, it gives CASSLGQIDGYTF.

This clonotype has more than one count but fewer than ten. The chain couples TRBV12-3 or TRBV12-4 to TRBJ1-1; tentative D call: TRBD1 (5 bases). This CDR3 spans 13 amino acids. The V gene lost 4 bases and the J gene lost 3 bases, with 9 bases spanning the gap. The DNA for the CDR3 is TGTGCCAGCAGTTCAAGGGACTACACTGAAGCTTTCTTT. Its protein product is CASSSRDYTEAFF.

This clonotype came up a few times. The V call is TRBV4-3, the J call TRBJ2-3; a possible D gene is TRBD1 (6 bases). The CDR3 has 14 amino acids. Trimming took off 3 bases at V and 4 bases at J, with 11 bases between the two ends. Germline V gene sequence: CDR1 LGHNA, CDR2 YSLEER. Here the CDR3 DNA reads TGCGCCAGCAGCCACCGGTGGGGGCCAGATACGCAGTATTTT. It encodes CASSHRWGPDTQYF.

J is TRBJ2-5 and V is TRBV20-1; 8 bases agree with TRBD2. The CDR3 loop spans 13 amino acids. J gave up 3 bases and V 6 bases, and 6 bases lay outside the gene matches. CDR1 and CDR2 (germline): DFQATT, SNEGSKA (reference sequence). CDR3 loop: CSAPRGGEETQYF. CDR3 bases: TGCAGTGCCCCCCGGGGGGGGGAAGAGACCCAGTACTTC.

V gene TRBV6-1 combines with J gene TRBJ1-6; possible D gene TRBD1, 6 bases. The CDR3 is 17 amino acids. V gave up 2 bases and J gave up 8 bases, with 19 bases separating them. CDR1 and CDR2 from the germline V gene are MNHNS and SASEGT. The CDR3 reads CASSENEWAGVDSPLHF. DNA for the CDR3: TGTGCCAGCAGTGAAAACGAGTGGGCAGGGGTAGATTCACCCCTCCACTTT.

The sample holds a few counts of this clonotype. V usage is TRBV9 and J usage is TRBJ2-2; D remains unclear. Trimming left V 6 bases short and J 7 bases short, with 16 bases between. The CDR3 sequence is 14 residues long. Germline V gene sequence: CDR1 SGDLS, CDR2 YYNGEE. CDR3 residues: CASTIGPHSGELFF. As DNA, the CDR3 is TGTGCCAGCACTATTGGACCGCACAGCGGGGAGCTGTTTTTT.

The genes are TRBV5-1 and TRBJ2-5; D not resolved. CDR1 and CDR2 from the germline V gene are SGHRS and YFSETQ. The CDR3 runs 14 residues. The V end lost 0 bases, the J end lost 3 bases, and 9 bases lay between the germline ends. The CDR3 is CASSLGSPEETQYF. The CDR3 DNA follows: TGCGCCAGCAGCTTGGGGTCACCCGAAGAGACCCAGTACTTC.

The chain is built from TRBV9 and TRBJ2-3, with D uncertain. Germline V gene lookup returns CDR1 SGDLS and CDR2 YYNGEE. Trimming took 0 bases from V and 0 from J, leaving 5 bases between them. The CDR3 sequence is 14 residues long. CDR3 amino acids: CASSVVPSTDTQYF. The CDR3 nucleotides read TGTGCCAGCAGCGTAGTCCCTAGCACAGATACGCAGTATTTT. Full variable domain (rest looked up from reference TRBV9 and TRBJ2-3): DSGVTQTPKHLITATGQRVTLRCSPRSGDLSVYWYQQSLDQGLQFLIQYYNGEERAKGNILERFSAQQFPDLHSELNLSSLELGDSALYFCASSVVPSTDTQYFGPGTRLTVL.

The CDR3 sequence: CSAKTGIEQFF. The CDR3 bases are TGCAGTGCTAAGACAGGGATTGAGCAGTTCTTC. The rearrangement links TRBV20-1 to TRBJ2-1; 7 bases match TRBD1. Germline CDR1 and CDR2: DFQATT and SNEGSKA (reference sequence). The CDR3 extends over 11 amino acids. V lost 4 bases to trimming and J lost 9 bases; unmatched junction nucleotides: 3.

This rearrangement joins TRBV18 to TRBJ1-4; unclear D gene. Germline V gene lookup returns CDR1 KGHSH and CDR2 LQKENI. Trimming removed 1 base from V and 12 bases from J, with 12 bases in between. The CDR3 contains 13 residues. The CDR3 coding sequence is TGTGCCAGCTCACCACTCCAGTCCTGGGAACTGTTTTTT. Translated, it gives CASSPLQSWELFF.